This record looks at one T cell receptor (beta chain) sequence and its context. This entry comes from a study of blood T cell repertoires in COVID-19. Germline values: CDR1 MNHEY, CDR2 SVGAGI. The J segment lost 3 bases and the V segment lost 4 bases, leaving 5 bases of the junction unmatched. The CDR3 extends over 15 amino acids. Clones were sequenced by immunoSEQ multiplex PCR, and TCRdb holds only the in-frame ones, with some missing. This sample has some 200,000 clones; around 84% occur once, and the top ten carry around 14%. The V and J genes are TRBV6-5 and TRBJ2-1; 8 positions match TRBD2. The sample consisted of peripheral blood. The receptor's source is a young man with active or convalescent COVID-19. Here the CDR3 DNA reads TGTGCCAGCAGTTTTAGCGGGGACGTCTACAATGAGCAGTTCTTC. Translated: CASSFSGDVYNEQFF.